The present T cell receptor beta chain was sequenced within a study of cytomegalovirus exposure and HLA in healthy donors. Germline CDR1 reads DFQATT; CDR2 reads SNEGSKA (reference sequence). The CDR3 sequence is 11 residues long. Repertoires were generated with immunoSEQ multiplex PCR, while TCRdb's copy carries only in-frame clones and drops some. The sample includes approximately 150,000 clones, roughly 83% of them seen just once. About this clone itself: The antigen is undetermined. A junction end diverges from the germline sequence, so it may reflect a read error.

Findings and limits, study-wide: Subsequent analysis showed first-cohort TCR clusters tending to co-occur in 120 validation repertoires. The majority of TCR sequences were rare, yet some public TCRs appeared in many donors.

The donors formed part of the approximately 120-subject validation cohort, distinct from the approximately 630-subject first cohort. The sequence derives from a young man in good health and CMV-seropositive. The sequenced sample was PBMCs. The chain employs TRBV20-1 and TRBJ2-4, with 9 bases fitting TRBD1. The CDR3 DNA reads as TGCAGTGCTAGAAAACGGGACAGGGCCTCATTC. This sequence encodes CSARKRDRASF.